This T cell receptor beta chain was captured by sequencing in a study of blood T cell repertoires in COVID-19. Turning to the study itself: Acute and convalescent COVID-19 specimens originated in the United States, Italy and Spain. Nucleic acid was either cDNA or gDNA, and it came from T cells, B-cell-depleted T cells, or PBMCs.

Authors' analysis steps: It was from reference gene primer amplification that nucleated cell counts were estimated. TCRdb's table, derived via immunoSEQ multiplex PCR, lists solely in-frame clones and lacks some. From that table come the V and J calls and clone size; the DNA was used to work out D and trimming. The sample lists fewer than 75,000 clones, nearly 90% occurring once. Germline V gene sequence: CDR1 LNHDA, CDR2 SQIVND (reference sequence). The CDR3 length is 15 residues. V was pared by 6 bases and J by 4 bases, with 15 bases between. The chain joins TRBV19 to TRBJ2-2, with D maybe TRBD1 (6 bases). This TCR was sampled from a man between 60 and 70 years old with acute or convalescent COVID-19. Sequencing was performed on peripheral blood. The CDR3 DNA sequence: TGTGCCAGTAGACAGGGTATGGGGTCCACCGGGGAGCTGTTTTTT. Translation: CASRQGMGSTGELFF.